The text below deals with one T cell receptor (beta chain). What it binds is unknown. V lost 7 bases and J 5 bases, leaving 12 bases between the germline ends. CDR3 size: 13 residues. Germline loops: CDR1 SGHRS, CDR2 YFSETQ. The data are from a study of early T cells in non-severe SARS-CoV-2 infection. Whole-study context: Unpaired chains resulted from sequencing bulk RNA of unsorted whole blood.

Whole-study findings and limits: VDJdb matches were skewed toward anti-spike CD8 T cell responses.

As part of library construction, unique molecular identifiers were attached to individual cDNA molecules. TCRdb reprocessed the 5' RACE reads with MiXCR, giving one entry per CDR3 protein. The sample has about 81,000 distinct CDR3 sequences, 5.5% to 7.5% seen once; the top ten hold roughly 8.1%. The origin of this receptor is an adult who was a healthcare worker with PCR-confirmed SARS-CoV-2 infection or an uninfected control (not recorded which). This chain uses TRBV5-1 with TRBJ1-4; D possibly corresponds to TRBD1 (5 bases). The sequenced sample consisted of whole blood. CDR3 residues: CASARGVNEKLFF. The CDR3 nucleotides are TGCGCCAGCGCCAGAGGGGTGAATGAAAAACTGTTTTTT.